The 28 T cell receptor beta chains in this list originate from one sample, sequenced in a study of Ad26.COV2.S vaccination and SARS-CoV-2 variants. The treatment: roughly 18 received Ad26.COV2.S at low or high dose, single or two shots; 5 received placebo; per-sample allocation not given. Samples came from day 63 after the first vaccine or placebo injection. The assay was immunoSEQ multiplex PCR, and TCRdb's table has in-frame clones only and misses some. The table lists hundreds of thousands of clones, about 88% of them singletons. The sequencing here drew on peripheral blood, taken in a trial of Ad26.COV2.S vaccine versus placebo. These receptor sequences come from a person aged 18-65 years who received the Ad26.COV2.S COVID-19 vaccine or a placebo.

The chain employs TRBV28 and TRBJ1-2; no clear D gene. Germline V CDR1 and CDR2: MDHEN, SYDVKM. The length of the CDR3 is 12 residues. The CDR3: CAGSSYNYGYTF. DNA for the CDR3: TGTGCGGGATCCTCCTATAACTATGGCTACACCTTC.

The chain employs TRBV10-3 and TRBJ2-1; TRBD1 matches 7 bases. Germline CDR1 is ENHRY and CDR2 is SYGVKD. This CDR3 has 15 amino acids. The V and J ends lost 4 bases and 14 bases, in that order; junction bases with no gene match: 17. CDR3 protein: CAISATIGTVRSKFF. CDR3 coding DNA: TGTGCCATCAGTGCCACTATTGGGACAGTACGAAGTAAGTTCTTC.

V usage is TRBV18 and J usage is TRBJ1-2; a possible D gene is TRBD1 (5 bases). V was clipped by 2 bases and J by 4 bases, with 14 bases between them. CDR3 length equals 15 residues. Germline assignment: CDR1 KGHSH and CDR2 LQKENI. CDR3 in DNA: TGTGCCAGCTCACCAGGCTCCGGGGACGGCTATGGCTACACCTTC. Protein sequence: CASSPGSGDGYGYTF. The full variable domain, completed using reference TRBV18 and TRBJ1-2, is NAGVMQNPRHLVRRRGQEARLRCSPMKGHSHVYWYRQLPEEGLKFMVYLQKENIIDESGMPKERFSAEFPKEGPSILRIQQVVRGDSAAYFCASSPGSGDGYGYTFGSGTRLTVV.

V and J are TRBV5-6 and TRBJ2-5; possibly TRBD2 for D (5 bases). V lost 0 bases to trimming and J lost 5 bases, with 14 bases between them. The CDR3 covers 15 residues. The V gene's germline CDR1 is SGHDT and CDR2 YYEEEE. The CDR3 region is CASSLAEASRETQYF. CDR3 bases: TGTGCCAGCAGCTTGGCCGAGGCTAGCCGGGAGACCCAGTACTTC.

V usage is TRBV7-9 and J usage is TRBJ1-1; 7 bases align to TRBD1. V lost 7 bases, J lost 0 bases, and 11 bases stayed unmatched. The CDR3 spans 16 residues. Germline V lookup: CDR1 SEHNR, CDR2 FQNEAQ (reference sequence). CDR3 amino acids: CASIPTPGQMNTEAFF. The DNA of the CDR3 is TGTGCCAGCATCCCAACCCCGGGACAGATGAACACTGAAGCTTTCTTT.

The chain employs TRBV7-9 and TRBJ1-2; TRBD1 is a possible D gene (6 bases). In germline, CDR1 is SEHNR, CDR2 FQNEAQ (reference sequence). The CDR3 contains 14 residues. V dropped 3 bases and J dropped 8 bases, with 16 bases sitting between them. The CDR3: CASSLAGAPGGYTF. CDR3 in DNA: TGTGCCAGCAGCTTGGCAGGGGCTCCCGGGGGCTACACCTTC.

Only one count was recorded for this clone. J is TRBJ1-6 and V is TRBV27; 9 nucleotides align to TRBD1. The CDR3 has 18 amino acids. CDR1 is MNHEY and CDR2 is SMNVEV in the germline V gene (reference sequence). V was clipped by 2 bases and J by 0 bases; unmatched bases: 5. For the CDR3, the DNA is TGTGCCAGCAGTTTACAGGGACAGGGTGCCTCCTATAATTCACCCCTCCACTTT. Its protein is CASSLQGQGASYNSPLHF.

V is TRBV6-2 or TRBV6-3 and J is TRBJ1-1; the match to TRBD1 covers 8 bases. CDR3 length equals 14 residues. Germline V CDR1 and CDR2: MNHEY, SVGEGT. The V gene end was trimmed by 2 bases and the J gene end by 5 bases; junction bases not matched to a gene: 4. The CDR3 coding sequence is TGTGCCAGCAGTTACAGAGACAGGGGTACTGAAGCTTTCTTT. Translation: CASSYRDRGTEAFF.

V is TRBV6-5 and J is TRBJ1-2; D is unclear. Germline V lookup: CDR1 MNHEY, CDR2 SVGAGI. V lost 2 bases to trimming and J lost 6 bases, with 13 bases between them. The CDR3 length is 14 residues. CDR3 coding DNA: TGTGCCAGCAGTTACCGAGGAGGGTCCCATGGCTACACCTTC. It yields the protein CASSYRGGSHGYTF.

The gene calls are TRBV6-5 and TRBJ1-3, with D hard to call. CDR3 size: 14 residues. V dropped 2 bases and J dropped 0 bases, with 5 bases sitting between them. From germline, CDR1 is MNHEY and CDR2 SVGAGI. The CDR3 here is CASSYRYSGNTIYF. CDR3 sequence (DNA): TGTGCCAGCAGTTACCGATACTCTGGAAACACCATATATTTT.

The chain uses TRBV9 and TRBJ1-1; D gene ambiguous. This CDR3 has 16 amino acids. With 5 bases removed from V and 0 bases from J, the gap between germline ends came to 17 bases. Germline CDR1 and CDR2: SGDLS and YYNGEE. The CDR3 loop is CASRPLEVGVNTEAFF. DNA for the CDR3: TGTGCCAGCAGGCCCCTTGAGGTTGGGGTGAACACTGAAGCTTTCTTT.

The chain recombines TRBV14 with TRBJ2-1; 8 bases align to TRBD1. CDR3 length: 14 residues. Germline CDR1 and CDR2: SGHDN and FVKESK. V lost 2 bases to trimming and J lost 9 bases; unmatched junction nucleotides: 6. The CDR3 is CASSQNTGGGEQFF. Written as DNA, the CDR3 is TGTGCCAGCAGCCAAAATACAGGGGGTGGTGAGCAGTTCTTC.

This chain joins TRBV28 and TRBJ2-6, with 11 nucleotides matching TRBD1. The CDR3 has 23 residues. J was trimmed by 0 bases and V by 3 bases; bases with no gene match: 19. Germline V gives CDR1 MDHEN, CDR2 SYDVKM. The CDR3 nucleotides are TGTGCCAGCAGTTTCCCGGAACTCCGGGGGACAGGGGGAAGGGGCTCTGGGGCCAACGTCCTGACTTTC. Protein sequence: CASSFPELRGTGGRGSGANVLTF.

V and J are TRBV6-2 or TRBV6-3 and TRBJ1-6, with TRBD1 identical over 10 bases. The CDR3 loop spans 19 amino acids. Germline V gives CDR1 MNHEY, CDR2 SVGEGT. Trimming at V came to 3 bases and at J to 10 bases, leaving 18 bases not matched to a gene. CDR3 region: CASSYVPGQGRPKGSPLHF. The CDR3 coding sequence is TGTGCCAGCAGTTATGTACCGGGACAGGGGAGACCTAAAGGATCACCCCTCCACTTT.

This clone appeared a single time. The chain has TRBV27 and TRBJ2-7; a weak D match, TRBD2 (6 bases). The CDR3 is 15 residues long. The ends were cut back, 7 bases at V and 5 bases at J, with 21 bases in the middle. Germline CDR1 reads MNHEY; CDR2 reads SMNVEV (reference sequence). For the CDR3, the DNA is TGTGCCAGCAAGTTCGAGGGACTTGACTTACACGAGCAGTACTTC. Translation gives CASKFEGLDLHEQYF.

J is TRBJ1-2 and V is TRBV4-3; TRBD1 agrees at 8 bases. Unmatched junction bases numbered 6, after V lost 5 bases and J lost 4 bases. This CDR3 region has 14 residues. Germline CDR1 reads LGHNA; CDR2 reads YSLEER. CDR3: CASSSGQGPYGYTF. The CDR3 DNA sequence: TGCGCCAGCAGCTCCGGACAGGGCCCCTATGGCTACACCTTC.

This clone occurred a few times. Germline is not matched at one junction end, which may reflect a read error. The chain is built from TRBV6-1 and TRBJ1-1; 7 bases map to TRBD1. This CDR3 has 14 residues. CDR1 and CDR2 (germline): MNHNS, SASEGT. Here the CDR3 DNA reads TGTGCCAGCAGGGAAGGGACAGTGAACACTGAAGCTTTCTTT. Translating gives CASREGTVNTEAFF.

The rearrangement uses TRBV7-2 and TRBJ2-3, with D hard to call. The germline V gene has CDR1 SGHTA and CDR2 FQGNSA. V lost 2 bases and J lost 3, with 6 bases in between. This CDR3 contains 13 residues. The CDR3 DNA sequence: TGTGCCAGCAGCTTACAAGGAACAGATACGCAGTATTTT. This sequence encodes CASSLQGTDTQYF. Variable domain in full (rest from reference TRBV7-2 and TRBJ2-3): GAGVSQSPSNKVTEKGKDVELRCDPISGHTALYWYRQSLGQGLEFLIYFQGNSAPDKSGLPSDRFSAERTGGSVSTLTIQRTQQEDSAVYLCASSLQGTDTQYFGPGTRLTVL.

Here the CDR3 DNA reads TGTGCCAGCAGCCAAGTATGGCTCTCTGGAAACACCATATATTTT. Amino acid sequence: CASSQVWLSGNTIYF. The chain is built from TRBV3-1 (or the pseudogene TRBV3-2) and TRBJ1-3; no definite D call. Trimming removed 1 base from V and 0 bases from J, with 7 bases in between. The CDR3 length is 15 residues. Germline CDR1 reads LGHDT; CDR2 reads YNNKEL (reference sequence).

This chain uses TRBV6-5 with TRBJ2-6, with D unclear. The CDR3 has 15 amino acids. V was cut by 4 bases and J by 2 bases, with 9 bases left in between. Germline V gives CDR1 MNHEY, CDR2 SVGAGI. The CDR3 bases are TGTGCCAGCAGTTCATCACAGCCTGGGGCCAACGTCCTGACTTTC. Amino acid sequence: CASSSSQPGANVLTF.

The rearrangement uses TRBV11-2 and TRBJ1-3, with TRBD1 matching over 7 bases. The CDR3 runs to 15 residues. The germline CDR1 and CDR2 sequences are SGHAT and FQNNGV. With V trimmed by 5 bases and J by 3 bases, 7 bases remained unmatched. The CDR3 loop reads CASSPTGVDGNTIYF. The DNA for the CDR3 is TGTGCCAGCAGCCCAACAGGGGTGGATGGAAACACCATATATTTT.

V usage is TRBV7-2 and J usage is TRBJ2-5; TRBD1 agrees at 8 bases. The CDR3 loop spans 15 amino acids. Germline assignment: CDR1 SGHTA and CDR2 FQGNSA. Germline trimming cut 0 bases from V and 5 bases from J; bases unmatched to any gene: 5. The CDR3 sequence is CASSLAGAGGETQYF. The CDR3 coding sequence is TGTGCCAGCAGCTTAGCGGGGGCAGGGGGCGAGACCCAGTACTTC.

This clone appeared a few times. The rearrangement joins TRBV7-2 to TRBJ2-1, with TRBD2 identical over 11 bases. Germline V CDR1 and CDR2: SGHTA, FQGNSA. This CDR3 spans 16 amino acids. After removal of 4 bases from V and 8 bases from J, the junction contained 10 bases not matched to a gene. The CDR3 DNA reads TGTGCCAGCAGCTATTTCTGGGGGACTAGCGGCGATGAGCAGTTCTTC. Amino acid sequence: CASSYFWGTSGDEQFF.

The chain has TRBV11-2 and TRBJ1-2; 8 nucleotides align to TRBD1. The CDR3 consists of 15 residues. J was trimmed by 7 bases and V by 1 base; bases with no gene match: 8. In germline, CDR1 is SGHAT, CDR2 FQNNGV. As DNA, the CDR3 is TGTGCCAGCAGCTTAGGGGCAGGGGGCCTAGGTGGCTACACCTTC. Its translation: CASSLGAGGLGGYTF.

The rearrangement joins TRBV11-2 to TRBJ1-1, with TRBD1 as a possible D gene (6 bases). Germline V lookup: CDR1 SGHAT, CDR2 FQNNGV. V shed 5 bases and J shed 0 bases, with 25 bases lying between them. The CDR3 extends over 19 amino acids. In DNA form, the CDR3 reads TGTGCCAGCAGCCTAGGCCGGGGCAGGGGAGGTGGTATGAACACTGAAGCTTTCTTT. Protein: CASSLGRGRGGGMNTEAFF.

The rearrangement links TRBV18 to TRBJ1-2, with 7 positions matching TRBD1. Per germline, CDR1 KGHSH and CDR2 LQKENI. Trimming removed 3 bases from V and 5 bases from J; junction bases left unmatched: 12. The CDR3 extends over 16 amino acids. The CDR3 DNA is TGTGCCAGCTCACCGACTTCCGGGACAGCACTATATGGCTACACCTTC. It yields the protein CASSPTSGTALYGYTF. The full variable domain, completed using reference TRBV18 and TRBJ1-2, is NAGVMQNPRHLVRRRGQEARLRCSPMKGHSHVYWYRQLPEEGLKFMVYLQKENIIDESGMPKERFSAEFPKEGPSILRIQQVVRGDSAAYFCASSPTSGTALYGYTFGSGTRLTVV.

V and J are TRBV7-2 and TRBJ2-2, with a tentative D call TRBD1 (6 bases). The CDR3 has 17 residues. Germline-derived CDR1 and CDR2 are SGHTA and FQGNSA. Trimming removed 5 bases at V and 1 base at J, with 17 bases between. The CDR3 region is CASSPFWARGNTGELFF. The CDR3 DNA follows: TGTGCCAGCAGCCCATTTTGGGCCAGGGGGAACACCGGGGAGCTGTTTTTT.

This chain joins TRBV4-2 and TRBJ2-4; D tentatively reads TRBD1 or TRBD2 (5 bases each). The V gene's germline CDR1 is LGHNA and CDR2 YNFKEQ. V was pared by 0 bases and J by 6 bases, with 21 bases between. The CDR3 runs to 18 residues. The CDR3 spells CASSQDALGGSSANIQYF. The CDR3 nucleotides are TGTGCCAGCAGCCAAGATGCTCTTGGGGGATCTTCAGCAAACATTCAGTACTTC.